These T cell receptor beta chains were read from a single sample in a study of T cells in narcolepsy. Some clones are missing from TCRdb's copy, which holds only in-frame ones; the method was immunoSEQ multiplex PCR. In the table there are 25,000 to 30,000 clones, approximately 78% of which are singletons. Source material: CD45RA- memory CD4+ T cells from PBMCs. The receptors originated from a human donor with narcolepsy. Each CDR3 is given with its conserved first and last residue. Fields, in order: V gene, J gene, clone size, D gene, CDR3 protein, CDR3 DNA. A D gene is named only where the DNA matches it firmly. For some rows the clone size is stated as once, few or many, or as a class when expanded; others skip it.

>TRBV7-9|TRBJ2-7|once|TRBD2
CASSFMGLAGYEQYF
TGTGCCAGCAGCTTTATGGGACTAGCGGGGTACGAGCAGTACTTC
>TRBV2|TRBJ1-5|NA|NA
CASSIEQGSSQPQHF
TGTGCCAGCAGTATAGAACAGGGTAGCAGTCAGCCCCAGCATTTT
>TRBV5-6|TRBJ2-2|NA|NA
CASSSFAVNTGELFF
TGTGCCAGCAGCTCATTTGCGGTCAACACCGGGGAGCTGTTTTTT
>TRBV19|TRBJ2-4|NA|TRBD2
CASSTGLAGGRNIQYF
TGTGCCAGTAGTACGGGACTAGCGGGGGGGCGGAACATTCAGTACTTC
>TRBV10-3|TRBJ2-2|NA|NA
CAIQHGETGELFF
TGTGCCATCCAACATGGGGAGACCGGGGAGCTGTTTTTT
>TRBV19|TRBJ2-2|NA|NA
CASSLSAGELFF
TGTGCCAGTAGTCTCAGCGCCGGGGAGCTGTTTTTT
>TRBV6-1|TRBJ2-7|few|NA
CASTESGYEQYF
TGTGCCAGCACCGAGTCTGGCTACGAGCAGTACTTC
>TRBV19|TRBJ2-1|NA|NA
CASSIEREQFF
TGTGCCAGTAGTATTGAGCGGGAGCAGTTCTTC
>TRBV7-8|TRBJ1-5|NA|TRBD1
CASSFDRGGQPQHF
TGTGCCAGCAGCTTTGACAGGGGTGGTCAGCCCCAGCATTTT
>TRBV5-4|TRBJ2-1|NA|TRBD2
CASSLAGLSNEQFF
TGTGCCAGCAGCCTAGCGGGGCTATCCAATGAGCAGTTCTTC
>TRBV5-6|TRBJ1-6|NA|NA
CASSLAGGLNSPLHF
TGTGCCAGCAGCTTGGCCGGAGGTCTGAATTCACCCCTCCACTTT
>TRBV6-5|TRBJ2-6|NA|NA
CASSYSGTGANVLTF
TGTGCCAGCAGTTACTCCGGGACTGGGGCCAACGTCCTGACTTTC
>TRBV27|TRBJ2-7|NA|NA
CASSLARTYEQYF
TGTGCCAGCAGTTTGGCCAGGACCTACGAGCAGTACTTC
>TRBV19|TRBJ2-3|NA|NA
CASSIEDTITDTQYF
TGTGCCAGTAGTATAGAGGACACCATCACAGATACGCAGTATTTT
>TRBV18|TRBJ2-1|once|NA
CASSPSSAGNNEQFF
TGTGCCAGCTCACCCTCTTCAGCGGGTAACAATGAGCAGTTCTTC
>TRBV7-9|TRBJ1-5|NA|TRBD1
CASSSTGTASNQPQHF
TGTGCCAGCAGCTCTACCGGGACAGCCAGCAATCAGCCCCAGCATTTT
>TRBV6-5|TRBJ1-5|NA|NA
CASSSPRDNQPQHF
TGTGCCAGCAGTTCTCCCAGGGACAATCAGCCCCAGCATTTT
>TRBV5-1|TRBJ2-6|NA|NA
CASSLNTFTGANVLTF
TGCGCCAGCAGCTTGAACACCTTTACCGGGGCCAACGTCCTGACTTTC
>TRBV4-2|TRBJ1-1|NA|TRBD1
CASSQDRTGAREAFF
TGTGCCAGCAGCCAAGATAGGACAGGGGCCCGGGAAGCTTTCTTT
>TRBV14|TRBJ1-1|once|NA
CASSQEGGAWTEAFF
TGTGCCAGCAGCCAAGAGGGGGGCGCATGGACTGAAGCTTTCTTT
>TRBV30|TRBJ2-2|once|NA
CAWRVRGANTGELFF
TGTGCCTGGAGGGTGAGGGGGGCGAACACCGGGGAGCTGTTTTTT
>TRBV19|TRBJ1-2|NA|NA
CASSITQDHGYTF
TGTGCCAGTAGTATAACACAGGACCATGGCTACACCTTC
>TRBV6-6|TRBJ1-5|few|NA
CASSPFTGRSNQPQHF
TGTGCCAGCAGTCCTTTTACGGGGAGGAGCAATCAGCCCCAGCATTTT